Listed here are 32 T cell receptor beta chains from one sample, sequenced in a study of vaccination effects on CD4 cells after COVID-19 (dated by TCRdb to about 2022). The library was obtained by the immunoSEQ multiplex PCR assay. The immuneACCESS repertoire file appears here via TCRdb, limited to in-frame rearrangements. These files lack a portion of the clones; in checked studies, under half of the deficit traces to unresolved V genes, and the cause of the others is not known. This sample comprises around 19,000 clones, approximately 73% of them detected only once. The top ten hold around two fifths of the sample. Their antigens are not known. In the ViraFEST assay, PBMC were stimulated with viral peptide pools, and antigen-specific CD4+ T cell clonotypes were then identified by expansion using TCR sequencing. After 10 to 11 days of culture, CD4+ T cells were isolated with the EasySep CD4+ T cell isolation kit. PCR-confirmed SARS-CoV-2 infection had occurred in convalescent patients between March and December 2020, before the Alpha, Beta and Delta variants emerged in the United States.

Specimen: CD4+ T cells from PBMCs cultured with a peptide pool, collected before COVID-19 vaccination. Receptors originate from a human donor who had a prior SARS-CoV-2 infection.

This chain links TRBV7-2 with TRBJ1-6, with D tentatively TRBD1 (6 bases). Germline CDR1 reads SGHTA; CDR2 reads FQGNSA. The CDR3 spans 16 residues. Trimming took off 7 bases at V and 0 bases at J, with 13 bases between the two ends. The DNA for the CDR3 is TGTGCCAGCAAAGCAAAGGGGGTCTCCTATAATTCACCCCTCCACTTT. This translates into CASKAKGVSYNSPLHF.

The rearrangement uses TRBV18 and TRBJ1-2, with unresolved D. V was pared by 2 bases and J by 4 bases, with 8 bases between. Germline loops: CDR1 KGHSH, CDR2 LQKENI. The CDR3 covers 13 residues. The CDR3 is CASSPEPIYGYTF. CDR3 coding DNA: TGTGCCAGCTCACCAGAGCCGATCTATGGCTACACCTTC.

The rearrangement links TRBV9 to TRBJ1-1; TRBD1 is a possible D gene (5 bases). The germline V gene has CDR1 SGDLS and CDR2 YYNGEE. This CDR3 comprises 15 residues. The ends were cut back, 4 bases at V and 2 bases at J, with 15 bases in the middle. The CDR3 reads CASSPRRQGNTEAFF. The CDR3 bases are TGTGCCAGCAGCCCGCGGCGGCAGGGAAACACTGAAGCTTTCTTT.

The chain couples TRBV7-8 to TRBJ2-1, with 10 bases matching TRBD2. CDR3 length equals 20 residues. Per the germline V gene, CDR1 is SGHVS and CDR2 is FQNEAQ. Losses at the gene ends were 3 bases for V and 2 bases for J; bases not matched to a gene: 16. Here the CDR3 reads CASSLGLGLALRRAYNEQFF. In DNA, the CDR3 is TGTGCCAGCAGCTTGGGTTTGGGACTAGCGCTCCGACGGGCCTACAATGAGCAGTTCTTC.

This clone appeared a single time. J is TRBJ2-7 and V is TRBV3-1 (or the pseudogene TRBV3-2), with TRBD1 identical over 7 bases. The CDR3 contains 14 residues. CDR1 and CDR2 (germline): LGHDT, YNNKEL (reference sequence). V lost 4 bases and J lost 4; bases outside the gene matches: 7. CDR3 amino acids: CASSRGTAGYEQYF. The CDR3 DNA follows: TGTGCCAGCAGCCGAGGGACAGCCGGATACGAGCAGTACTTC.

The J gene is TRBJ2-1, the V gene TRBV7-2; D assignment may be TRBD1 or TRBD2 (5 bases each). Germline CDR1 and CDR2: SGHTA and FQGNSA. The V gene lost 5 bases and the J gene lost 5 bases, with 10 bases spanning the gap. CDR3 length: 13 residues. CDR3 region: CASSPGRNNEQFF. The CDR3 DNA is TGTGCCAGCAGCCCGGGACGGAACAATGAGCAGTTCTTC.

Here the CDR3 reads CASSVDSYNEQFF. CDR3 coding DNA: TGTGCCAGCAGCGTTGACTCCTACAATGAGCAGTTCTTC. The rearrangement uses TRBV9 and TRBJ2-1; D not resolved. CDR1 is SGDLS, CDR2 YYNGEE, per germline. Between the trimmed V and J ends, which lost 2 bases and 0 bases, there was a span of 3 bases. This CDR3 has 13 residues.

This chain connects TRBV2 to TRBJ2-1; no clear D gene. The length of the CDR3 is 14 residues. V was pared by 0 bases and J by 6 bases, with 9 bases between. Germline V gene lookup returns CDR1 SNHLY and CDR2 FYNNEI. The CDR3 loop reads CASSEASLGNEQFF. The CDR3 DNA reads TGTGCCAGCAGTGAAGCGTCTCTCGGCAATGAGCAGTTCTTC.

V usage is TRBV5-6 and J usage is TRBJ2-5; 9 positions agree with TRBD2. The CDR3 extends over 15 amino acids. The V gene's germline CDR1 is SGHDT and CDR2 YYEEEE. J lost 7 bases, V lost 4 bases, and 11 bases had no gene match. The CDR3 region is CASSLTAGGPWTQYF. CDR3 nucleotides: TGTGCCAGCAGCCTTACTGCGGGAGGGCCTTGGACCCAGTACTTC.

V is TRBV6-5 and J is TRBJ2-7, with 8 positions matching TRBD1. The CDR3 contains 16 residues. CDR1 is MNHEY and CDR2 is SVGAGI in the germline V gene. After removal of 0 bases from V and 6 bases from J, the junction contained 10 bases not matched to a gene. The DNA for the CDR3 is TGTGCCAGCAGTTACTCGTTGGTCAGGGGGCGAAGCGAGCAGTACTTC. This sequence encodes CASSYSLVRGRSEQYF.

V gene TRBV7-9 combines with J gene TRBJ2-5, with D possibly matching TRBD1 (6 bases). V lost 4 bases and J lost 7, with 13 bases in between. The CDR3 spans 13 residues. Germline V gene sequence: CDR1 SEHNR, CDR2 FQNEAQ (reference sequence). The CDR3, as DNA: TGTGCCAGCAGCTCCCAACAGGGCGGGACCCAGTACTTC. Protein product: CASSSQQGGTQYF.

This clone was observed a few times. This chain links TRBV20-1 with TRBJ1-1; weak D call: TRBD1 (6 bases). Germline loops: CDR1 DFQATT, CDR2 SNEGSKA (reference sequence). V was pared by 3 bases and J by 1 base, with 9 bases between. There are 13 residues in the CDR3. CDR3 nucleotides: TGCAGTGCTAGTTTCAGGGGGAACACTGAAGCTTTCTTT. It codes for CSASFRGNTEAFF.

CDR3 sequence reads: CASSSLGGVWGELFF. The DNA for the CDR3 is TGTGCCAGCAGCTCGCTGGGCGGGGTGTGGGGGGAGCTGTTTTTT. J is TRBJ2-2 and V is TRBV7-2; perhaps TRBD2 as D (6 bases). The CDR3 has 15 amino acids. Trimming took 4 bases from V and 8 from J, leaving 17 bases between them. Per the germline V gene, CDR1 is SGHTA and CDR2 is FQGNSA.

V usage is TRBV21-1 and J usage is TRBJ1-6. TRBV21-1 is annotated as a pseudogene. This CDR3 spans 16 amino acids. The chain's CDR3 is CASSKVAGTIGSPLHF. DNA for the CDR3: TGTGCCAGCAGCAAAGTGGCAGGTACTATAGGTTCACCCCTCCACTTT.

The V call is TRBV15, the J call TRBJ2-7, with a possible D match to TRBD1 (5 bases). Germline V gene sequence: CDR1 LNHNV, CDR2 YYDKDF (reference sequence). The CDR3 loop spans 15 amino acids. The V gene lost 0 bases and the J gene lost 0 bases, with 9 bases spanning the gap. The CDR3 loop is CATSREKTDSYEQYF. DNA of the CDR3: TGTGCCACCAGCAGAGAAAAGACAGACTCCTACGAGCAGTACTTC.

The chain is built from TRBV4-1 and TRBJ2-7; weak D call: TRBD2 (5 bases). The germline CDR1 and CDR2 sequences are MGHRA and YSYEKL. The V gene lost 3 bases and the J gene lost 2 bases, with 17 bases spanning the gap. The CDR3 is 16 amino acids. The CDR3 protein is CASSQHRELVPYEQYF. The CDR3, as DNA: TGCGCCAGCAGCCAGCACCGGGAACTAGTACCCTACGAGCAGTACTTC.

This clone has a single count. This chain connects TRBV5-1 to TRBJ1-3, with D tentatively TRBD1 (5 bases). The CDR3 runs 16 residues. Germline-derived CDR1 and CDR2 are SGHRS and YFSETQ. The V gene lost 3 bases and the J gene lost 0 bases, with 13 bases spanning the gap. In DNA form, the CDR3 reads TGCGCCAGCAGCTCGGGGGACGGCTACTCTGGAAACACCATATATTTT. It translates to CASSSGDGYSGNTIYF.

The chain employs TRBV7-2 and TRBJ1-6, with a weak D call TRBD1 (5 bases). The CDR3 is 14 amino acids. Germline V gene lookup returns CDR1 SGHTA and CDR2 FQGNSA. V was cut by 4 bases and J by 9 bases, with 13 bases left in between. The CDR3: CASSSRERGSPLHF. CDR3 nucleotides: TGTGCCAGCAGCTCAAGGGAAAGGGGTTCACCCCTCCACTTT.

The chain employs TRBV11-3 and TRBJ2-5; D is perhaps TRBD1 (6 bases). This CDR3 contains 13 residues. In germline, CDR1 is SGHNT, CDR2 YENEEA. With 7 bases removed from V and 2 bases from J, the gap between germline ends came to 11 bases. The CDR3 DNA sequence: TGTGCCAGCAACAACAGGGCTCAAGAGACCCAGTACTTC. It translates to CASNNRAQETQYF.

This clone turned up a few times. The CDR3 coding sequence is TGTGCCAGCAGCTACCCATATTTAGCGGAGGGATGGGAGCAGTACTTC. Residues: CASSYPYLAEGWEQYF. This sequence joins TRBV11-2 and TRBJ2-7, with D possibly being TRBD2 (6 bases). The germline CDR1 and CDR2 sequences are SGHAT and FQNNGV. This CDR3 spans 16 amino acids. Deletions cut 4 bases from V and 7 bases from J, with 23 bases between.

The chain has TRBV24-1 and TRBJ2-1; 7 bases line up with TRBD2. This CDR3 region has 16 residues. Germline V gene lookup returns CDR1 KGHDR and CDR2 SFDVKD. V dropped 3 bases and J dropped 8; count of bases not matched to a gene: 12. The CDR3 DNA is TGTGCCACCAGTGATCCCGCGCGCGGGAGAGGATATGAGCAGTTCTTC. It is translated as CATSDPARGRGYEQFF.

This chain connects TRBV11-3 to TRBJ2-7; 9 nucleotides align to TRBD2. The CDR3 runs to 14 residues. The V gene end was trimmed by 5 bases and the J gene end by 6 bases; junction bases not matched to a gene: 8. CDR1 is SGHNT, CDR2 YENEEA, per germline. In DNA form, the CDR3 reads TGTGCCAGCAGCGAAGGACTAGCGTACGGCGAGCAGTACTTC. It codes for CASSEGLAYGEQYF.

This clone was seen a few times. This chain joins TRBV2 and TRBJ1-4; the D is unclear. V shed 3 bases and J shed 7 bases, with 3 bases lying between them. Germline values: CDR1 SNHLY, CDR2 FYNNEI. There are 11 residues in the CDR3. The CDR3 reads CASSESEKLFF. Written as DNA, the CDR3 is TGTGCCAGCAGTGAGTCTGAAAAACTGTTTTTT. The full variable domain, its missing parts supplied by reference TRBV2 and TRBJ1-4, is EPEVTQTPSHQVTQMGQEVILRCVPISNHLYFYWYRQILGQKVEFLVSFYNNEISEKSEIFDDQFSVERPDGSNFTLKIRSTKLEDSAMYFCASSESEKLFFGSGTQLSVL.

The sample holds one count of this clone. V usage is TRBV11-1 and J usage is TRBJ2-7; either TRBD1 or TRBD2 may supply D (5 bases each). From germline, CDR1 is SGHAT and CDR2 FQDESV (reference sequence). This CDR3 has 14 amino acids. Trimming stripped 5 bases from V and 4 bases from J, with 15 bases between. Here the CDR3 DNA reads TGTGCCAGCAGCATCCGGGACCAGATTTACGAGCAGTACTTC. Translating gives CASSIRDQIYEQYF.

This chain uses TRBV15 with TRBJ1-1; D is perhaps TRBD1 (5 bases). Germline V lookup: CDR1 LNHNV, CDR2 YYDKDF (reference sequence). This CDR3 contains 15 residues. Trimming took off 1 base at V and 4 bases at J, with 13 bases between the two ends. The CDR3 loop reads CATSRGPPGTTEAFF. The DNA of the CDR3 is TGTGCCACCAGCAGAGGTCCCCCGGGGACCACTGAAGCTTTCTTT.

The V call is TRBV4-2, the J call TRBJ2-3; D is possibly TRBD2 (6 bases). This CDR3 region has 15 residues. Germline loops: CDR1 LGHNA, CDR2 YNFKEQ. With 4 bases removed from V and 4 bases from J, the gap between germline ends came to 15 bases. The chain's CDR3 is CASSPNDASADTQYF. In DNA form, the CDR3 reads TGTGCCAGCAGCCCAAACGACGCTAGCGCAGATACGCAGTATTTT.

The sample holds a few counts of this clone. The genes are TRBV11-1 and TRBJ2-3; D is uncertain. CDR3 length: 12 residues. The germline V gene encodes CDR1 SGHAT and CDR2 FQDESV (reference sequence). Trimming took 4 bases from V and 8 from J, leaving 10 bases between them. The CDR3 DNA is TGTGCCAGCAGCTCGCAGCTGGGTACGCAGTATTTT. Its translation: CASSSQLGTQYF.

This clone has more than one count but fewer than ten. V and J are TRBV7-6 and TRBJ1-5; D gene uncertain. The V end lost 5 bases, the J end lost 4 bases, and 6 bases lay between the germline ends. The CDR3 runs to 12 residues. Germline V gene lookup returns CDR1 SGHVS and CDR2 FNYEAQ. The chain's CDR3 is CASSPRNQPQHF. The CDR3 coding sequence is TGTGCCAGCAGCCCCCGTAATCAGCCCCAGCATTTT.

As concerns this clone: Within the sample, other DNA sequences also encode this same CDR3. The chain joins TRBV7-3 to TRBJ2-2, with no clear D. Trimming took 2 bases from V and 4 from J, leaving 8 bases between them. The length of the CDR3 is 14 residues. Germline values: CDR1 SGHTA, CDR2 FQGTGA. The CDR3 nucleotides read TGTGCCAGCAGCTTACGTGGTGGCACCGGGGAGCTGTTTTTT. Encoded protein: CASSLRGGTGELFF. Combining the CDR3 with reference TRBV7-3 and TRBJ2-2 gives the whole variable domain GAGVSQTPSNKVTEKGKYVELRCDPISGHTALYWYRQSLGQGPEFLIYFQGTGAADDSGLPNDRFFAVRPEGSVSTLKIQRTERGDSAVYLCASSLRGGTGELFFGEGSRLTVL.

The chain joins TRBV6-5 to TRBJ2-1; D remains unclear. The ends were cut back, 6 bases at V and 5 bases at J, with 17 bases in the middle. The CDR3 contains 15 residues. Germline CDR1 reads MNHEY; CDR2 reads SVGAGI. The CDR3 DNA reads as TGTGCCAGCAGAAGACACGGTGTGGTTAACAATGAGCAGTTCTTC. The encoded protein is CASRRHGVVNNEQFF.

The V and J genes are TRBV10-3 and TRBJ2-1, with D tentatively TRBD1 or TRBD2 (5 bases each). Looked up from germline, CDR1 is ENHRY and CDR2 is SYGVKD. The CDR3 is 15 amino acids. With 5 bases removed from V and 4 bases from J, the gap between germline ends came to 15 bases. CDR3 DNA sequence: TGTGCCATCAGTAGGGACCGGGGCCCTTACAATGAGCAGTTCTTC. Translated: CAISRDRGPYNEQFF.

The rearrangement links TRBV12-5 to TRBJ1-6; 8 bases match TRBD1. The germline V gene has CDR1 LGHNT and CDR2 FRNRAP. The ends lost 3 bases at V and 6 bases at J; junction bases unmatched: 4. The CDR3 spans 15 residues. CDR3 DNA: TGTGCTAGTGGTTTTTCGACAGGGGCTAATTCACCCCTCCACTTT. As protein: CASGFSTGANSPLHF.